Listed here are 22 T cell receptor beta chains from one sample, sequenced in a study of identical twins. TCRdb fed the 5' RACE reads into MiXCR, producing one record per CDR3 protein. There are approximately 690,000 distinct CDR3 sequences in the sample; roughly 6% occur only once, and under 2% lies in the top ten. Sequencing input: naive T cells sorted from blood. The receptors stem from a man between 18 and 35 years old in good health.

This clonotype occurred a few times. The rearrangement uses TRBV4-3 and TRBJ1-2, with D possibly matching TRBD1 (5 bases). Germline CDR1 and CDR2: LGHNA and YSLEER. V lost 3 bases and J 5 bases, leaving 13 bases between the germline ends. The CDR3 length is 14 residues. The CDR3 nucleotides read TGCGCCAGCAGCCAGGGAGACAGATCGTATGGCTACACCTTC. This encodes CASSQGDRSYGYTF.

In its sample, this clonotype was seen a few times. The CDR3 sequence: CASSGRRDRGYEQYF. The CDR3 region has the DNA TGCGCCAGCAGCGGCAGACGGGACAGGGGTTACGAGCAGTACTTC. The chain links TRBV4-3 to TRBJ2-7; 10 bases line up with TRBD1. The CDR3 runs 15 residues. Germline V gene lookup returns CDR1 LGHNA and CDR2 YSLEER. V lost 5 bases and J lost 4; bases outside the gene matches: 8.

This clonotype was detected ten times or more. The J gene is TRBJ2-5, the V gene TRBV7-2, with a weak D call TRBD2 (5 bases). Germline assignment: CDR1 SGHTA and CDR2 FQGNSA. Trimming shortened V by 4 bases and J by 5 bases, and 17 bases separated the two germline ends. The CDR3 runs 15 residues. Here the CDR3 DNA reads TGTGCCAGCAGCTACTTCAGCGGACCTGAGGAGACCCAGTACTTC. Its translation is CASSYFSGPEETQYF.

The gene calls are TRBV11-2 and TRBJ2-2; no clear D. Per the germline V gene, CDR1 is SGHAT and CDR2 is FQNNGV. CDR3 length: 12 amino acids. The V end lost 7 bases, the J end lost 2 bases, and 5 bases lay between the germline ends. The CDR3 here is CASIKNTGELFF. CDR3 nucleotides: TGTGCCAGCATCAAAAACACCGGGGAGCTGTTTTTT.

This clonotype was seen many times. The genes are TRBV27 and TRBJ2-7; no definite D call. The CDR3 runs 14 residues. Trimming stripped 7 bases from V and 2 bases from J, with 15 bases between. Per the germline V gene, CDR1 is MNHEY and CDR2 is SMNVEV (reference sequence). The CDR3 DNA is TGTGCCAGCATTCACAGAGTGGTTACCTACGAGCAGTACGTC. This translates into CASIHRVVTYEQYV.

V is TRBV27 and J is TRBJ2-2, with 10 bases aligning to TRBD2. The CDR3 extends over 16 amino acids. Germline V gene data show CDR1 as MNHEY and CDR2 as SMNVEV (reference sequence). J was trimmed by 4 bases and V by 6 bases; bases with no gene match: 8. CDR3 DNA: TGTGCCAGCAGACTCCGGACTAGCGGCATCACCGGGGAGCTGTTTTTT. Translating gives CASRLRTSGITGELFF.

This clonotype was detected ten times or more. This chain uses TRBV27 with TRBJ1-5; D may be TRBD1 (6 bases). Germline assignment: CDR1 MNHEY and CDR2 SMNVEV (reference sequence). The length of the CDR3 is 15 residues. The germline V and J ends were trimmed by 6 bases and 4 bases, with 16 bases remaining between them. Written as DNA, the CDR3 is TGTGCCAGCAGCCCGGGACACGTAGCGAATCAGCCCCAGCATTTT. Its protein is CASSPGHVANQPQHF.

This clonotype was seen repeatedly, ten times or more. The chain combines TRBV6-1 with TRBJ2-5; D may correspond to TRBD1 or TRBD2 (5 bases each). The CDR3 sequence is 13 residues long. Germline V gene sequence: CDR1 MNHNS, CDR2 SASEGT. V lost 5 bases to trimming and J lost 2 bases, with 9 bases between them. DNA for the CDR3: TGTGCCAGCAGTAGGGGACGGCAAGAGACCCAGTACTTC. Translated, it gives CASSRGRQETQYF.

CDR3: CASKADPGSMYFF. As DNA, the CDR3 is TGTGCCAGCAAGGCCGACCCGGGCTCCATGTATTTCTTC. This chain links TRBV2 with TRBJ2-1; D gene ambiguous. The ends were cut back, 7 bases at V and 16 bases at J, with 23 bases in the middle. Germline V gene lookup returns CDR1 SNHLY and CDR2 FYNNEI. The CDR3 sequence is 13 residues long.

This clonotype has just a few counts. V and J are TRBV7-8 and TRBJ2-7; D is undetermined. V was clipped by 1 base and J by 1 base, with 17 bases between them. Looked up from germline, CDR1 is SGHVS and CDR2 is FQNEAQ. The CDR3 is 17 amino acids. CDR3: CASSLGSGPVTSYEQYF. As DNA, the CDR3 is TGTGCCAGCAGCTTAGGTTCCGGGCCAGTGACTTCCTACGAGCAGTACTTC.

The V and J genes are TRBV20-1 and TRBJ1-1; perhaps TRBD1 as D (6 bases). The V and J ends lost 0 bases and 1 base respectively, with 12 bases between them. The CDR3 runs 15 residues. Germline values: CDR1 DFQATT, CDR2 SNEGSKA (reference sequence). This chain's CDR3 is CSARDPGAPNTEAFF. The CDR3 coding sequence is TGCAGTGCTAGAGATCCAGGGGCACCGAACACTGAAGCTTTCTTT.

This clonotype has a count of ten or more. The chain joins TRBV4-3 to TRBJ2-1, with D maybe TRBD2 (6 bases). The germline V and J ends were trimmed by 0 bases and 8 bases, with 11 bases remaining between them. The CDR3 loop spans 14 amino acids. Germline loops: CDR1 LGHNA, CDR2 YSLEER. CDR3: CASSQDGGGYEQFF. The CDR3 DNA reads TGCGCCAGCAGCCAAGACGGTGGGGGGTATGAGCAGTTCTTC.

This clonotype was counted at least ten times. This CDR3 reads CSATRAARTDTQYF. For the CDR3, the DNA is TGCAGTGCTACCCGGGCTGCTCGCACAGATACGCAGTATTTT. The chain couples TRBV20-1 to TRBJ2-3, with D uncertain. The germline gives CDR1 DFQATT, CDR2 SNEGSKA (reference sequence). V was shortened by 4 bases and J by 1 base, with 12 bases between the two germline ends. CDR3 length equals 14 residues.

This clonotype was observed a handful of times. The chain couples TRBV4-1 to TRBJ1-1, with D uncertain. The germline gives CDR1 MGHRA, CDR2 YSYEKL. V lost 1 base to trimming and J lost 3 bases, with 6 bases between them. This CDR3 has 13 amino acids. CDR3 amino acids: CASSQASDTEAFF. CDR3 nucleotide sequence: TGCGCCAGCAGCCAAGCGTCGGACACTGAAGCTTTCTTT.

The rearrangement links TRBV7-6 to TRBJ2-1, with a possible D match to TRBD2 (5 bases). Trimming left V 0 bases short and J 9 bases short, with 9 bases between. Germline loops: CDR1 SGHVS, CDR2 FNYEAQ. The CDR3 is 13 residues long. The DNA for the CDR3 is TGTGCCAGCAGCTTAGCGCCTAGCCGTGAGCAGTTCTTC. Protein sequence: CASSLAPSREQFF.

This clonotype appeared many times. This chain links TRBV3-1 with TRBJ2-1; the D is unclear. Trimming took 1 base from V and 6 from J, leaving 13 bases between them. The CDR3 length is 15 residues. CDR1 and CDR2 (germline): LGHDT, YNNKEL (reference sequence). The DNA of the CDR3 is TGTGCCAGCAGCCAAGTTACCCCCCCCTCCAATGAGCAGTTCTTC. Protein sequence: CASSQVTPPSNEQFF.

This clonotype showed up many times. V usage is TRBV28 and J usage is TRBJ2-3; TRBD1 matches at 9 bases. Germline V gene lookup returns CDR1 MDHEN and CDR2 SYDVKM. The CDR3 contains 15 residues. V dropped 5 bases and J dropped 3; count of bases not matched to a gene: 6. The CDR3 protein is CASSRDRVRTDTQYF. For the CDR3, the DNA is TGTGCCAGCAGTAGGGACAGGGTTAGGACAGATACGCAGTATTTT.

In its sample, this clonotype was seen many times. The chain recombines TRBV29-1 with TRBJ2-2; D is unresolved. The germline V gene encodes CDR1 SQVTM and CDR2 ANQGSEA. With 6 bases removed from V and 0 bases from J, the gap between germline ends came to 14 bases. The CDR3 sequence is 15 residues long. CDR3 sequence reads: CSVALAESNTGELFF. The DNA for the CDR3 is TGCAGCGTCGCCCTTGCGGAGTCGAACACCGGGGAGCTGTTTTTT.

This clonotype has just a few counts. V usage is TRBV7-2 and J usage is TRBJ2-7, with D unresolved. Germline V gives CDR1 SGHTA, CDR2 FQGNSA. Between the trimmed V and J ends, which lost 5 bases and 7 bases, there was a span of 12 bases. The CDR3 is made up of 12 amino acids. The CDR3 sequence: CASSPPGLEQYF. CDR3 DNA: TGTGCCAGCAGCCCGCCTGGATTGGAGCAGTACTTC. Drawing the rest from reference TRBV7-2 and TRBJ2-7, the complete variable domain is GAGVSQSPSNKVTEKGKDVELRCDPISGHTALYWYRQSLGQGLEFLIYFQGNSAPDKSGLPSDRFSAERTGGSVSTLTIQRTQQEDSAVYLCASSPPGLEQYFGPGTRLTVT.

This clonotype occurred many times. The CDR3 bases are TGCGCCAGCAGCTCCTGGACAAGGGCCGGTCCCTACAATGAGCAGTTCTTC. Protein sequence: CASSSWTRAGPYNEQFF. This sequence joins TRBV5-1 and TRBJ2-1; D perhaps matches TRBD1 (5 bases). Deletions cut 3 bases from V and 2 bases from J, with 18 bases between. The CDR3 extends over 17 amino acids. Looked up from germline, CDR1 is SGHRS and CDR2 is YFSETQ.

This clonotype was seen only a few times. The chain carries TRBV4-3 and TRBJ2-2; D ambiguous. Trimming took 1 base from V and 1 from J, leaving 10 bases between them. From germline, CDR1 is LGHNA and CDR2 YSLEER. The CDR3 is made up of 16 amino acids. The CDR3 coding sequence is TGCGCCAGCAGCCAAGGGTCCGGCAGGAACACCGGGGAGCTGTTTTTT. Translating gives CASSQGSGRNTGELFF.

The chain uses TRBV7-9 and TRBJ2-1, with TRBD1 matching 9 bases. The CDR3 length is 15 residues. Germline V lookup: CDR1 SEHNR, CDR2 FQNEAQ (reference sequence). V lost 5 bases and J lost 5; bases outside the gene matches: 7. In DNA form, the CDR3 reads TGTGCCAGCAGCGCACGGGACAGGGAAAACAATGAGCAGTTCTTC. It yields the protein CASSARDRENNEQFF.